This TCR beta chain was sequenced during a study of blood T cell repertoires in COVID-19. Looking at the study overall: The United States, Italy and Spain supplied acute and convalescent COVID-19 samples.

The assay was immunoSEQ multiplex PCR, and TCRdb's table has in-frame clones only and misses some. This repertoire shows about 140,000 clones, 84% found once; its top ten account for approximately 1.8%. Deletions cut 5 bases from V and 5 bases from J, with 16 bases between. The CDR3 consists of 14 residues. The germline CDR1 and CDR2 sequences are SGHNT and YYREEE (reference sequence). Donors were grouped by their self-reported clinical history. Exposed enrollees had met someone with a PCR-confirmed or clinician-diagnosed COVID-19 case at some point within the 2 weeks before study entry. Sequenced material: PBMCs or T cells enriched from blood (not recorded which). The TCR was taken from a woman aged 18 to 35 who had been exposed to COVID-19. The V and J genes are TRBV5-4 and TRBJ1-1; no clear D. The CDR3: CASSLTSASTEAFF. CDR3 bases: TGTGCCAGCAGTTTAACTTCAGCGTCGACTGAAGCTTTCTTT.